The T cell receptor beta chain under discussion was sequenced for a study of shared clonotypes between healthy human individuals. Trimming took 5 bases from V and 7 from J, leaving 14 bases between them. CDR1 and CDR2 from the germline V gene are SEHNR and FQNEAQ (reference sequence). The CDR3 totals 13 residues. Repertoires were generated with immunoSEQ multiplex PCR, while TCRdb's copy carries only in-frame clones and drops some. The repertoire holds approximately 710,000 clones, 80% to 95% seen once, with around a third in the top ten. The sequencing sample was made of memory CD8+ T cells from PBMCs. Subset meaning: CD45RO+ cells pooled with CCR7-negative TemRA cells. The sequence came from a man aged 18 to 35 in good health. Some clones in this sample may be carry-over from other donors' samples. This chain uses TRBV7-9 with TRBJ1-1; no firm D call. CDR3 loop: CASSPSPRGEAFF. The CDR3 region has the DNA TGTGCCAGCAGCCCCAGCCCGAGAGGTGAAGCTTTCTTT.